This is a list of T cell receptor beta chains from one sample in a study of tumor and adjacent non-tumor tissue in lung cancer. One entry per CDR3 protein, called by TCRdb with MiXCR from the multiplex PCR reads. This sample has over 100,000 distinct CDR3 sequences; about 61% occur once, and the top ten carry under 20%. Sequencing input: distant non-tumor lung tissue. Source of these receptors: a man aged 60 to 69 with non-small cell lung cancer. Each CDR3 is given with its conserved first and last residue. A D gene is named only where the DNA matches it firmly. Only part of the rows carry a size: once, few, many, or a class if the clone is expanded.

V gene: TRBV10-3
J gene: TRBJ2-1
D gene: TRBD1
clone size: -
CDR3 DNA: TGTGCCATCAGTGATGGGCAGGGGGAAAATGAGCAGTTCTTC
CDR3 protein: CAISDGQGENEQFF

V gene: TRBV18
J gene: TRBJ2-5
D gene: -
clone size: -
CDR3 DNA: TGTGCCAGCTCACCACGGGGGGAGACCCAGTACTTC
CDR3 protein: CASSPRGETQYF

V gene: TRBV14
J gene: TRBJ2-7
D gene: -
clone size: -
CDR3 DNA: TGTGCCAGCAGCCAGGTGGGGAGGAACGAGCGGTACTTC
CDR3 protein: CASSQVGRNERYF

V gene: TRBV28
J gene: TRBJ2-1
D gene: TRBD2
clone size: -
CDR3 DNA: TGTGCCAGCAGTCCCGGGACTAGCGTGAGAGGCCCCCACAATGAGCAGTTCTTC
CDR3 protein: CASSPGTSVRGPHNEQFF

V gene: TRBV5-1
J gene: TRBJ2-5
D gene: TRBD1
clone size: -
CDR3 DNA: TGCGCCAGCAGCTTGGCCATGGGAGCAGGGGGCGACCAAGAGACCCAGTACTTC
CDR3 protein: CASSLAMGAGGDQETQYF

V gene: TRBV9
J gene: TRBJ2-7
D gene: -
clone size: few
CDR3 DNA: TGTGCCAGCAGCGAGGGGCAGCGGGACGAGCAGTACTTC
CDR3 protein: CASSEGQRDEQYF

V gene: TRBV12-3/TRBV12-4
J gene: TRBJ2-7
D gene: -
clone size: -
CDR3 DNA: TGTGCCGGCAGTTTAGGAACGGGTTCCTACGAGCAGTACTTT
CDR3 protein: CAGSLGTGSYEQYF

V gene: TRBV5-1
J gene: TRBJ2-2
D gene: TRBD1
clone size: -
CDR3 DNA: TGCGCCAGTAGCCAATCGACAGGGGACACCGAGGAGCTGTTTTTT
CDR3 protein: CASSQSTGDTEELFF

V gene: TRBV11-3
J gene: TRBJ2-7
D gene: TRBD1
clone size: -
CDR3 DNA: TGTGCCAGCAACTCAACGGACAGGGGAGGTTTCAACGAGCAGTATTTC
CDR3 protein: CASNSTDRGGFNEQYF

V gene: TRBV5-6
J gene: TRBJ1-1
D gene: -
clone size: -
CDR3 DNA: TGTGCCGGCGGCGATGCCGGGACGAACACTGAAGCTTTCTTT
CDR3 protein: CAGGDAGTNTEAFF

V gene: TRBV4-1
J gene: TRBJ1-1
D gene: -
clone size: once
CDR3 DNA: TGCGCCAGCAACCAAGCAGGGAGGCGCGCTGAAGCTTTCTTT
CDR3 protein: CASNQAGRRAEAFF

V gene: TRBV6-1
J gene: TRBJ1-3
D gene: -
clone size: many
CDR3 DNA: TGTGCCACCGTTTTAGGGTTCTCTGGAAACACCATATATTTT
CDR3 protein: CATVLGFSGNTIYF

V gene: TRBV4-2
J gene: TRBJ1-1
D gene: -
clone size: -
CDR3 DNA: TGTGCCAACAGCCAGGGAGCCGGGACACTTGACACTGAAGCTTTCTTT
CDR3 protein: CANSQGAGTLDTEAFF

V gene: TRBV6-2/TRBV6-3
J gene: TRBJ2-1
D gene: TRBD2
clone size: -
CDR3 DNA: TGTGCCAGCAGGACCCAGATAATAGCGGGGGACAGTGAGCAGTTCTTC
CDR3 protein: CASRTQIIAGDSEQFF

V gene: TRBV28
J gene: TRBJ2-2
D gene: -
clone size: -
CDR3 DNA: TGTACAAGCAGCAGTGCCGGGAGACCCGGGGAGCTGTTTTTT
CDR3 protein: CTSSSAGRPGELFF

V gene: TRBV11-3
J gene: TRBJ2-5
D gene: -
clone size: once
CDR3 DNA: TGTATCAGCAGCTTAGATTTTTCAACAATCCAGTACTTC
CDR3 protein: CISSLDFSTIQYF

V gene: TRBV11-2
J gene: TRBJ2-1
D gene: -
clone size: -
CDR3 DNA: TGTGCCAACAGCTTATTCGGCGGGGTCGGAGGGCGCAATGAGCAGTTCTTC
CDR3 protein: CANSLFGGVGGRNEQFF

V gene: TRBV29-1
J gene: TRBJ1-2
D gene: -
clone size: many
CDR3 DNA: TGCAGCGTTTTTGCCCCGGGGGCACCTAACTATGGCTACACCTTC
CDR3 protein: CSVFAPGAPNYGYTF

V gene: TRBV13
J gene: TRBJ1-4
D gene: -
clone size: -
CDR3 DNA: TGTGCCAACAGCTTAGGCCATAGGGATGAAAAACTTTTTTTT
CDR3 protein: CANSLGHRDEKLFF

V gene: TRBV29-1
J gene: TRBJ2-1
D gene: TRBD2
clone size: many
CDR3 DNA: TGCAGCGTAGGGACTAGCGGACCCTTCTCCTACAATGAGCAGTTCTTC
CDR3 protein: CSVGTSGPFSYNEQFF

V gene: TRBV7-8
J gene: TRBJ2-7
D gene: -
clone size: many
CDR3 DNA: TGTGCCAGCAGTCCGGGCGGTAGCTCCTACGAGCAGTACTTC
CDR3 protein: CASSPGGSSYEQYF

V gene: TRBV12-3/TRBV12-4
J gene: TRBJ1-5
D gene: TRBD1
clone size: -
CDR3 DNA: TGTGCCGGCAGTGATACAGGGGCGCAGCAGCCCCAGCATTTT
CDR3 protein: CAGSDTGAQQPQHF

V gene: TRBV7-8
J gene: TRBJ2-7
D gene: TRBD2
clone size: -
CDR3 DNA: TGTGCCAGCAGCTTAGAACTAGCGAGAAGTCCTAGCGAGCAGTACTTC
CDR3 protein: CASSLELARSPSEQYF

V gene: TRBV29-1
J gene: TRBJ2-1
D gene: -
clone size: -
CDR3 DNA: TGCAGCGTTGAAAAAAATCAAGCAGGAGTAGCCAATAAGCAGTTCTTC
CDR3 protein: CSVEKNQAGVANKQFF

V gene: TRBV21-1
J gene: TRBJ1-1
D gene: -
clone size: -
CDR3 DNA: TGTGCCAGCAACCGGGAAATCTTT
CDR3 protein: CASNREIF

V gene: TRBV12-3/TRBV12-4
J gene: TRBJ1-5
D gene: -
clone size: many
CDR3 DNA: TGTGCCAGCAGCCTGGGACAAGGACGTAGGCATTTT
CDR3 protein: CASSLGQGRRHF

V gene: TRBV6-1
J gene: TRBJ1-4
D gene: TRBD1
clone size: many
CDR3 DNA: TGTGCCAGCAGAGGGGCCGGGACAGCGCCCGAAAAACTGTTTTTT
CDR3 protein: CASRGAGTAPEKLFF

V gene: TRBV14
J gene: TRBJ2-3
D gene: -
clone size: many
CDR3 DNA: TGTGCCAGCAGCCAGGACATCGGCCCTTCGCAGTATTTT
CDR3 protein: CASSQDIGPSQYF

V gene: TRBV12-3/TRBV12-4
J gene: TRBJ2-3
D gene: -
clone size: many
CDR3 DNA: TGTGCCAGCAGTCGCTCGGACCTCAACACAGATACGCAGTATTTT
CDR3 protein: CASSRSDLNTDTQYF

V gene: TRBV19
J gene: TRBJ2-3
D gene: -
clone size: -
CDR3 DNA: TGTGCCAACCAGGGTAGCGCAAGTAGTCTCCGGACGGGAGATAAGGATTTT
CDR3 protein: CANQGSASSLRTGDKDF

V gene: TRBV6-6
J gene: TRBJ1-4
D gene: -
clone size: many
CDR3 DNA: TGTGCCAGCAGTTATAGGCTTAATGAAAAACTGTTTTTT
CDR3 protein: CASSYRLNEKLFF

V gene: TRBV6-5
J gene: TRBJ2-1
D gene: TRBD2
clone size: -
CDR3 DNA: TGTCCCAGCAGCCAAAGAGGACTAGTGTTTAATGAGCAGTTCTTC
CDR3 protein: CPSSQRGLVFNEQFF

V gene: TRBV6-1
J gene: TRBJ2-3
D gene: -
clone size: once
CDR3 DNA: TGTGCCAGCAGTGACGGGAGCGATCTGCCCCAGTATTTT
CDR3 protein: CASSDGSDLPQYF

V gene: TRBV6-5
J gene: TRBJ2-7
D gene: -
clone size: -
CDR3 DNA: TGTGTCAGCAGTTACATCGAATTTACCACCTACGAGCAGTACTTC
CDR3 protein: CVSSYIEFTTYEQYF

V gene: TRBV6-1
J gene: TRBJ1-3
D gene: -
clone size: many
CDR3 DNA: TGTGCCAGCAGTGAAGCGAACACCATATATTTT
CDR3 protein: CASSEANTIYF

V gene: TRBV6-2/TRBV6-3
J gene: TRBJ2-1
D gene: -
clone size: -
CDR3 DNA: TGTGCCAGCAGTCGCGGTACGGGAGCGGATACGGGTGAGCACTTCTTC
CDR3 protein: CASSRGTGADTGEHFF

V gene: TRBV6-1
J gene: TRBJ2-3
D gene: -
clone size: many
CDR3 DNA: TGTGCCAGCAGGGACTATAACACAGATACGCAGTATTTT
CDR3 protein: CASRDYNTDTQYF

V gene: TRBV11-1
J gene: TRBJ2-6
D gene: -
clone size: -
CDR3 DNA: TGTGCCAGCAGCTCGAGGGGGGGCCCTGGGGCCAACGTCCTAACTTTC
CDR3 protein: CASSSRGGPGANVLTF

V gene: TRBV11-1
J gene: TRBJ2-7
D gene: TRBD1
clone size: -
CDR3 DNA: TGTGCCAGCAGCTCTGGGACAGGGATTTCATACGAGCAATACTTC
CDR3 protein: CASSSGTGISYEQYF

V gene: TRBV20-1
J gene: TRBJ2-1
D gene: -
clone size: many
CDR3 DNA: TGCAGTGCTACACCTCCACGCCTCTTAAATGAGCAGTTCTTC
CDR3 protein: CSATPPRLLNEQFF

V gene: TRBV6-5
J gene: TRBJ1-2
D gene: -
clone size: many
CDR3 DNA: TGTGCCAGCAGTTACTCGGGACTAAAATCTGGCTACACCTTC
CDR3 protein: CASSYSGLKSGYTF

V gene: TRBV24-1
J gene: TRBJ2-1
D gene: TRBD2
clone size: -
CDR3 DNA: TGTGCCACCAGTTCAGCGGGGGGGCCCCATGAGCAGCTCTTC
CDR3 protein: CATSSAGGPHEQLF

V gene: TRBV6-6
J gene: TRBJ2-3
D gene: TRBD1
clone size: once
CDR3 DNA: TGTGCCAGCAGTTACTTGCAGGGGGCTAGCATAGATACGCAGTATTTT
CDR3 protein: CASSYLQGASIDTQYF

V gene: TRBV14
J gene: TRBJ1-1
D gene: -
clone size: many
CDR3 DNA: TGTGCCAGCAGCCAAGATTTAGGACTGAACACTGAAGCTTTCTTT
CDR3 protein: CASSQDLGLNTEAFF

V gene: TRBV11-2
J gene: TRBJ2-1
D gene: -
clone size: -
CDR3 DNA: TGTGCCAACAGAACAGGAGGGGCTAACGGGTCGGGTCCGGGTGGAAATGAGCAGTTCTTC
CDR3 protein: CANRTGGANGSGPGGNEQFF

V gene: TRBV11-2
J gene: TRBJ2-4
D gene: -
clone size: medium-sized
CDR3 DNA: TGTGCCAGCAGCCGTGATATCTCAGGGGTCGCCAAAAACATTCAGTACTTC
CDR3 protein: CASSRDISGVAKNIQYF

V gene: TRBV28
J gene: TRBJ2-7
D gene: -
clone size: -
CDR3 DNA: TGTGCCAGCAGTTACTCGCAGGGTTTATACGAGCAGTACTTC
CDR3 protein: CASSYSQGLYEQYF

V gene: TRBV4-2
J gene: TRBJ2-1
D gene: TRBD2
clone size: -
CDR3 DNA: TGTGCCAGCAGCCAAAGTGTGGCGGGAGGGTACAATGAGCAATTCTTC
CDR3 protein: CASSQSVAGGYNEQFF

V gene: TRBV20-1
J gene: TRBJ1-6
D gene: TRBD1
clone size: many
CDR3 DNA: TGCAGTGCTAGGGACAGGGCCCATAATTCACCCCTCCACTTT
CDR3 protein: CSARDRAHNSPLHF

V gene: TRBV30
J gene: TRBJ1-2
D gene: TRBD1
clone size: -
CDR3 DNA: TGCGCCTGGAGAGGGCGGACAGGGAACTATGGCCACACCTTC
CDR3 protein: CAWRGRTGNYGHTF

V gene: TRBV11-1
J gene: TRBJ2-4
D gene: -
clone size: -
CDR3 DNA: TGTGCCAGCAGCTTAGACCCGGGACCACCTGTCCTGGCCAAAAACATCCGGTACTTC
CDR3 protein: CASSLDPGPPVLAKNIRYF

V gene: TRBV13
J gene: TRBJ2-7
D gene: -
clone size: -
CDR3 DNA: TGTGCCAGCAGCCGAGGTACAGAGGCTAATGAGCAGCACTTC
CDR3 protein: CASSRGTEANEQHF

V gene: TRBV12-3/TRBV12-4
J gene: TRBJ2-2
D gene: -
clone size: -
CDR3 DNA: TGTGCCAGCATCAACGTCCTAGCGAACACCGGGGAGCTGTCTTTT
CDR3 protein: CASINVLANTGELSF